This T cell receptor (beta chain) is from a study of blood T cell repertoires in COVID-19. Across the whole study: Samples of COVID-19 (acute and convalescent) were obtained from the United States, Italy and Spain. T cells, B-cell-depleted T cells, or PBMCs supplied cDNA or gDNA.

Which cohort a participant joined came from the clinical history participants gave. Assay used: immunoSEQ multiplex PCR; TCRdb lists only in-frame clones, some missing. The table shows about 310,000 clones, with 70% to 90% occurring only once. The ends lost 5 bases at V and 2 bases at J; junction bases unmatched: 2. Germline CDR1 and CDR2: GTSNPN and SVGIG (reference sequence). This CDR3 contains 12 residues. Sequencing was carried out using PBMCs or T cells enriched from blood (not recorded which). The J gene is TRBJ1-1, the V gene TRBV30; 7 bases match TRBD1. This TCR came from a woman aged 35 to 49 who had recovered from COVID-19. The CDR3 DNA reads TGTGCCTGGGACAGGGATAACACTGAAGCTTTCTTT. This gives the protein CAWDRDNTEAFF. Full variable domain (rest looked up from reference TRBV30 and TRBJ1-1): SQTIHQWPATLVQPVGSPLSLECTVEGTSNPNLYWYRQAAGRGLQLLFYSVGIGQISSEVPQNLSASRPQDRQFILSSKKLLLSDSGFYLCAWDRDNTEAFFGQGTRLTVV.